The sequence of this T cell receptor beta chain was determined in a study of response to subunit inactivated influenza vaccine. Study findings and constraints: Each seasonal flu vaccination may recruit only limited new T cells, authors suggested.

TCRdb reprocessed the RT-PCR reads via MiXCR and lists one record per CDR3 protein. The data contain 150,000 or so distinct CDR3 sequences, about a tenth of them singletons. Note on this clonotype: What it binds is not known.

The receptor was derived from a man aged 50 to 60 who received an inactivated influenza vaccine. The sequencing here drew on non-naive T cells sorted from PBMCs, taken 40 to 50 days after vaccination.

CDR3 in DNA: TGTGCCAGCAGCCCGCTACCGGGACTAGCGGGAAACAATGAGCAGTTCTTC. It specifies CASSPLPGLAGNNEQFF. The chain links TRBV7-3 to TRBJ2-1; 13 bases are shared with TRBD2. V gave up 5 bases and J gave up 5 bases; unmatched junction bases: 9. The CDR3 consists of 17 residues. The germline V gene has CDR1 SGHTA and CDR2 FQGTGA.